This TCR beta chain was identified during a study of T cell repertoires in ileal Crohn's disease. The table came from immunoSEQ multiplex PCR; TCRdb's copy has only in-frame clones and leaves some out. The sample includes approximately 12,000 clones, about 70% of them seen just once. This CDR3 spans 17 amino acids. Germline V gene data show CDR1 as LGHNA and CDR2 as YNFKEQ. V was pared by 4 bases and J by 0 bases, with 8 bases of the junction left unmatched. The specimen was ileal tissue. This clonotype was sampled from an adult with Crohn's disease. V gene TRBV4-2 combines with J gene TRBJ2-4; 8 bases fit TRBD2. CDR3 nucleotide sequence: TGTGCCAGCAGCCCCACCTCGGGGGGGGTAGCCAAAAACATTCAGTACTTC. Its protein product is CASSPTSGGVAKNIQYF.